This T cell receptor (beta chain) was sequenced in a study of blood T cell repertoires in COVID-19. Study background: Acute and convalescent COVID-19 specimens originated in the United States, Italy and Spain. PBMCs, B-cell-depleted T cells, or T cells were the source of the cDNA or gDNA that made up the material.

Clones were read by immunoSEQ multiplex PCR, and TCRdb kept only the in-frame ones, dropping some. The profile shows 200,000 to 250,000 clones, roughly 85% of them singletons. Two negative PCRs, clearance, or symptom resolution had been documented for recovered Cohort 3 donors. Unmatched junction bases numbered 2, after V lost 3 bases and J lost 6 bases. CDR1 and CDR2 from the germline V gene are MNHNS and SASEGT. The CDR3 spans 13 residues. In its sample, this clone was seen once. The sequence derives from a man aged 25 to 40 who had recovered from COVID-19. Material for sequencing was PBMCs or T cells enriched from blood (not recorded which). J is TRBJ1-5 and V is TRBV6-1; 7 bases are a match to TRBD1. In DNA, the CDR3 is TGTGCCAGCAGTGACACAGGGGCTCAGCCCCAGCATTTT. Amino acid sequence: CASSDTGAQPQHF.